One sample yielded the 13 T cell receptor beta chains listed below, sequenced in a study of glioma-infiltrating T cells. TCR alpha and beta CDR3 regions were amplified from RNA using iRepertoire nested multiplex PCR. One entry per CDR3 protein, called by TCRdb with MiXCR from the multiplex PCR reads. The table lists about 140,000 distinct CDR3 sequences, about two fifths of them singletons. Sequenced material: glioma tissue, nonneoplastic brain tissue, or PBMCs (not recorded which). These receptor sequences come from a human donor with low-grade glioma or glioblastoma, undergoing nonglioma brain surgery, or in good health (not recorded which).

The chain is built from TRBV5-4 and TRBJ1-4; 7 bases map to TRBD1. Trimming removed 3 bases from V and 4 bases from J; junction bases left unmatched: 6. The length of the CDR3 is 15 residues. The germline gives CDR1 SGHNT, CDR2 YYREEE (reference sequence). CDR3 sequence: CASSSAGQHNEKLFF. DNA for the CDR3: TGTGCCAGCAGCTCCGCGGGACAGCATAATGAAAAACTGTTTTTT. Together with reference TRBV5-4 and TRBJ1-4, the CDR3 gives the full variable domain: ETGVTQSPTHLIKTRGQQVTLRCSSQSGHNTVSWYQQALGQGPQFIFQYYREEENGRGNFPPRFSGLQFPNYSSELNVNALELDDSALYLCASSSAGQHNEKLFFGSGTQLSVL.

The gene calls are TRBV2 and TRBJ2-7; unclear D gene. Trimming cost V 4 bases and J 3 bases, with 4 bases left between them. This CDR3 spans 11 amino acids. Germline V gives CDR1 SNHLY, CDR2 FYNNEI. The CDR3 DNA reads TGTGCCAGCAGTGTTCTCTACGAGCAGTACTTC. It specifies CASSVLYEQYF.

This chain links TRBV6-1 with TRBJ2-2; the match to TRBD1 covers 7 bases. The CDR3 runs to 15 residues. V was pared by 6 bases and J by 0 bases, with 4 bases of the junction left unmatched. CDR1 is MNHNS and CDR2 is SASEGT in the germline V gene. The CDR3 sequence: CASRPGQTNTGELFF. The DNA of the CDR3 is TGTGCCAGCAGGCCGGGACAGACGAACACCGGGGAGCTGTTTTTT.

This chain joins TRBV2 and TRBJ2-1; 8 bases line up with TRBD1. CDR1 SNHLY and CDR2 FYNNEI come from the germline V gene. Unmatched junction bases numbered 5, after V lost 11 bases and J lost 2 bases. The CDR3 sequence is 13 residues long. The CDR3 DNA is TGTGCCGGAGACAGGGGTCCCTACAATGAGCAGTTCTTC. Translation gives CAGDRGPYNEQFF.

The rearrangement links TRBV3-1 to TRBJ1-1; 8 nucleotides align to TRBD1. There are 16 residues in the CDR3. V was clipped by 3 bases and J by 7 bases; unmatched bases: 13. Germline V gene lookup returns CDR1 LGHDT and CDR2 YNNKEL (reference sequence). This CDR3 is CASSHLIGQGTSEAFF. The CDR3 nucleotides read TGTGCCAGCAGCCATCTCATTGGACAGGGCACAAGTGAAGCTTTCTTT.

The V and J genes are TRBV4-1 and TRBJ2-6; D not resolved. The ends were cut back, 0 bases at V and 4 bases at J, with 10 bases in the middle. CDR1 and CDR2 (germline): MGHRA, YSYEKL. This CDR3 is built from 16 residues. CDR3 loop: CASSQDLDAGANVLTF. CDR3 DNA sequence: TGCGCCAGCAGCCAAGACCTAGATGCGGGGGCCAACGTCCTGACTTTC.

The rearrangement uses TRBV6-1 and TRBJ1-1; the D gene is possibly TRBD1 (6 bases). The CDR3 length is 12 residues. The V end lost 10 bases, the J end lost 8 bases, and 17 bases lay between the germline ends. Germline CDR1 and CDR2: MNHNS and SASEGT. The CDR3 sequence: CAISLDSLEAFF. Written as DNA, the CDR3 is TGTGCCATCAGCCTGGACAGTCTAGAAGCTTTCTTT.

A few counts support this clonotype. The chain uses TRBV27 and TRBJ2-7; TRBD2 matches at 13 bases. The CDR3 contains 16 residues. Germline V gene data show CDR1 as MNHEY and CDR2 as SMNVEV (reference sequence). The junction had 6 bases not matched to a gene; V was cut back by 5 bases and J by 2 bases. The CDR3 DNA reads TGTGCCAGCAGTCCAGGACTAGCGGGAGTTGCCTACGAGCAGTACTTC. It encodes CASSPGLAGVAYEQYF.

The V gene is TRBV7-9, the J gene TRBJ2-1; no definite D call. Germline CDR1 and CDR2: SEHNR and FQNEAQ (reference sequence). The length of the CDR3 is 13 residues. Trimming left V 5 bases short and J 6 bases short, with 11 bases between. The CDR3, as DNA: TGTGCCAGCAGCGATCCCATGATCAATGAGCAGTTCTTC. Amino acids: CASSDPMINEQFF.

This clonotype has ten or more counts. This chain joins TRBV27 and TRBJ1-1; D remains ambiguous. The CDR3 is made up of 13 amino acids. V lost 2 bases, J lost 7 bases, and 11 bases lay in between. Germline lookup yields CDR1 MNHEY and CDR2 SMNVEV (reference sequence). CDR3 region: CASSLAGSGEAFF. The CDR3 region has the DNA TGTGCCAGCAGTTTAGCGGGGAGTGGTGAAGCTTTCTTT.

Notes on this clonotype: Just one base apart from a much larger clone, this may be a read error. The chain couples TRBV7-9 to TRBJ2-7, with 7 bases lining up with TRBD1. With 5 bases clipped from V and 7 bases from J, the junction kept 14 bases outside the gene matches. The CDR3 is made up of 15 amino acids. Germline V gene sequence: CDR1 SEHNR, CDR2 FQNEAQ (reference sequence). CDR3 in amino acids: CASSTETGPYNEQYF. CDR3 coding DNA: TGTGCCAGCAGCACAGAGACAGGGCCCTACAATGAGCAGTACTTC.

This clonotype has more than one count but fewer than ten. The V and J genes are TRBV15 and TRBJ1-1; no firm D call. Trimming removed 5 bases from V and 0 bases from J, with 4 bases in between. This CDR3 is 12 amino acids long. The germline CDR1 and CDR2 sequences are LNHNV and YYDKDF (reference sequence). CDR3 nucleotide sequence: TGTGCCACCAGCGGGATGAACACTGAAGCTTTCTTT. Protein: CATSGMNTEAFF.

This sequence joins TRBV2 and TRBJ1-5; unclear D gene. V gave up 8 bases and J gave up 3 bases, with 11 bases separating them. The CDR3 covers 13 residues. Germline lookup yields CDR1 SNHLY and CDR2 FYNNEI. Here the CDR3 reads CASCIDVNQPQHF. The DNA for the CDR3 is TGTGCCAGCTGTATAGATGTCAATCAGCCCCAGCATTTT.